The rows below give T cell receptor beta chains drawn from one sample of a study of graft-versus-host responses after intestinal transplantation. Sequencing was performed with immunoSEQ multiplex PCR; in TCRdb, only in-frame clones are kept and a portion is missing. The data show some 100,000 clones, just over 90% seen once. Their target antigens are unknown. The specimen was unstimulated CD8+ T cells sorted from spleen or lymph node cells, collected before intestinal transplant. The origin of the receptors is a human donor who received an intestinal transplant. CDR3s include the opening cysteine and the closing phenylalanine or tryptophan. The D gene is left open where the match is weak. Not every row has a clone size; where given, it reads once, few, many or a size class.

j_gene: TRBJ2-7; d_gene: TRBD1; abundance: few; v_gene: TRBV7-9; CDR3aa: CASSPDRGDEQYF; CDR3nt: TGTGCCAGCAGCCCGGACAGGGGGGACGAGCAGTACTTC
j_gene: TRBJ2-1; d_gene: NA; abundance: NA; v_gene: TRBV20-1; CDR3aa: CSATTYNEQFF; CDR3nt: TGCAGTGCGACTACCTACAATGAGCAGTTCTTC
j_gene: TRBJ2-2; d_gene: NA; abundance: NA; v_gene: TRBV4-1; CDR3aa: CASSQDWAGELFF; CDR3nt: TGCGCCAGCAGCCAAGATTGGGCCGGGGAGCTGTTTTTT
j_gene: TRBJ2-1; d_gene: TRBD1; abundance: NA; v_gene: TRBV10-2; CDR3aa: CASLSRTGAGNEQFF; CDR3nt: TGCGCCAGCCTGAGCCGGACAGGGGCGGGCAATGAGCAGTTCTTC
j_gene: TRBJ2-1; d_gene: NA; abundance: NA; v_gene: TRBV10-3; CDR3aa: CAKLPGADNEQFF; CDR3nt: TGTGCCAAGCTCCCCGGGGCGGACAATGAGCAGTTCTTC
j_gene: TRBJ1-2; d_gene: NA; abundance: once; v_gene: TRBV7-6; CDR3aa: CASSLAVSPGGDGYTF; CDR3nt: TGTGCCAGCAGCTTAGCCGTCTCCCCCGGGGGGGATGGCTACACCTTC
j_gene: TRBJ2-5; d_gene: TRBD1; abundance: NA; v_gene: TRBV15; CDR3aa: CATSRWTGGCGETQYF; CDR3nt: TGTGCCACCAGCAGATGGACAGGGGGCTGTGGAGAGACCCAGTACTTC
j_gene: TRBJ1-2; d_gene: TRBD1; abundance: NA; v_gene: TRBV7-9; CDR3aa: CASSLETGGIGRDYGYTF; CDR3nt: TGTGCCAGCAGCTTAGAGACAGGGGGCATAGGGAGGGACTATGGCTACACCTTC
j_gene: TRBJ1-6; d_gene: NA; abundance: NA; v_gene: TRBV19; CDR3aa: CASHVSYNSPLHF; CDR3nt: TGTGCCAGCCACGTCTCCTATAATTCACCCCTCCACTTT
j_gene: TRBJ2-7; d_gene: TRBD1; abundance: NA; v_gene: TRBV27; CDR3aa: CASSFSQGAYEQYF; CDR3nt: TGTGCCAGCAGTTTTAGTCAGGGGGCCTACGAGCAGTACTTC
j_gene: TRBJ2-7; d_gene: TRBD2; abundance: few; v_gene: TRBV6-1; CDR3aa: CASSEVSGSGYEQYF; CDR3nt: TGTGCCAGCAGTGAAGTGAGCGGGAGCGGCTACGAGCAGTACTTC
j_gene: TRBJ2-3; d_gene: NA; abundance: NA; v_gene: TRBV25-1; CDR3aa: CASSESGWSTDTQYF; CDR3nt: TGTGCCAGCAGTGAATCGGGGTGGAGCACAGATACGCAGTATTTT
j_gene: TRBJ2-7; d_gene: TRBD1; abundance: NA; v_gene: TRBV9; CDR3aa: CASSPGQGTYEQYF; CDR3nt: TGTGCCAGCAGCCCGGGACAGGGGACCTACGAGCAGTACTTC
j_gene: TRBJ2-1; d_gene: NA; abundance: NA; v_gene: TRBV27; CDR3aa: CASSFLWYNEQFF; CDR3nt: TGTGCCAGCAGTTTCCTGTGGTACAATGAGCAGTTCTTC
j_gene: TRBJ1-2; d_gene: NA; abundance: once; v_gene: TRBV6-1; CDR3aa: CASSEDRRSGGYTF; CDR3nt: TGTGCCAGCAGTGAAGACAGGCGATCGGGCGGCTACACCTTC
j_gene: TRBJ2-5; d_gene: NA; abundance: NA; v_gene: TRBV27; CDR3aa: CASSLSQGSRETQYF; CDR3nt: TGTGCCAGCAGTTTATCTCAGGGGAGCAGAGAGACCCAGTACTTC
j_gene: TRBJ2-7; d_gene: NA; abundance: NA; v_gene: TRBV6-1; CDR3aa: CASRLGEETYEQYF; CDR3nt: TGTGCCAGCCGTTTGGGCGAAGAAACCTACGAGCAGTACTTC
j_gene: TRBJ1-3; d_gene: NA; abundance: NA; v_gene: TRBV16; CDR3aa: CASSQGQSGNTIYF; CDR3nt: TGTGCCAGCAGCCAGGGCCAAAGCGGAAACACCATATATTTT
j_gene: TRBJ1-1; d_gene: NA; abundance: NA; v_gene: TRBV7-9; CDR3aa: CASSTHPWGRWRTEAFF; CDR3nt: TGTGCCAGCAGCACTCATCCTTGGGGCAGGTGGAGAACTGAAGCTTTCTTT
j_gene: TRBJ2-7; d_gene: TRBD2; abundance: NA; v_gene: TRBV4-1; CDR3aa: CASSQRTSGGAGEQYF; CDR3nt: TGCGCCAGCAGCCAAAGGACTAGCGGGGGGGCTGGGGAGCAGTACTTC
j_gene: TRBJ2-1; d_gene: NA; abundance: NA; v_gene: TRBV7-9; CDR3aa: CASSLRDDGNEQFF; CDR3nt: TGTGCCAGCAGCTTACGCGACGATGGGAATGAGCAGTTCTTC
j_gene: TRBJ2-2; d_gene: NA; abundance: NA; v_gene: TRBV7-6; CDR3aa: CASSARPAENTGELFF; CDR3nt: TGTGCCAGCAGCGCCAGACCCGCTGAGAACACCGGGGAGCTGTTTTTT
j_gene: TRBJ1-1; d_gene: NA; abundance: once; v_gene: TRBV7-9; CDR3aa: CASSLGSNTEAFF; CDR3nt: TGTGCCAGCAGCTTAGGATCGAACACTGAAGCTTTCTTT
j_gene: TRBJ1-4; d_gene: TRBD1; abundance: NA; v_gene: TRBV6-5; CDR3aa: CASSGQGGEKLFF; CDR3nt: TGTGCCAGCAGTGGACAGGGGGGGGAAAAACTGTTTTTT
j_gene: TRBJ1-2; d_gene: NA; abundance: NA; v_gene: TRBV7-9; CDR3aa: CASSRTTAYGYTF; CDR3nt: TGTGCCAGCAGCCGGACGACAGCCTATGGCTACACCTTC
j_gene: TRBJ2-5; d_gene: TRBD2; abundance: NA; v_gene: TRBV5-5; CDR3aa: CASSLVGGGQETQYF; CDR3nt: TGTGCCAGCAGCTTGGTTGGCGGGGGGCAGGAGACCCAGTACTTC